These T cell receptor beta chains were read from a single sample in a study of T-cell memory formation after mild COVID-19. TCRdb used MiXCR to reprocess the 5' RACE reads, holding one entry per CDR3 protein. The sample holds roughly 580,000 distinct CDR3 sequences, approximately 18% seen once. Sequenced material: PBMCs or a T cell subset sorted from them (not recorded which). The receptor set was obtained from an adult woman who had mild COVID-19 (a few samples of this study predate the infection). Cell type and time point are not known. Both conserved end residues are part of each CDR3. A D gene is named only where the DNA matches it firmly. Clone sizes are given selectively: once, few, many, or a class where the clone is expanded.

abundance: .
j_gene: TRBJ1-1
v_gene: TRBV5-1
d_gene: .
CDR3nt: TGCGCCAGCAGTCCAGACGGGGTGAACACTGAAGCTTTCTTT
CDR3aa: CASSPDGVNTEAFF

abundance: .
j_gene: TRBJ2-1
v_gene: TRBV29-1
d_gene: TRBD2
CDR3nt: TGCAGCCTTGTGATAGCGGGAGGGTACAATGAGCAGTTCTTC
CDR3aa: CSLVIAGGYNEQFF

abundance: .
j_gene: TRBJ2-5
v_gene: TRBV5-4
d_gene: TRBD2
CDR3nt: TGTGCCAGCAGCTGGACTAGCGGGGATCAAGAGACCCAGTACTTC
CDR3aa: CASSWTSGDQETQYF

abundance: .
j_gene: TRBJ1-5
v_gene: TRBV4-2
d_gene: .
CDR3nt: TGTGCCAGCAGCCAAGACTATAGGCAAGGGTCCCGCAATCAGCCCCAGCATTTT
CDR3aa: CASSQDYRQGSRNQPQHF

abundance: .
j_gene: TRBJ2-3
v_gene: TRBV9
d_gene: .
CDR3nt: TGTGCCAGCAGTCCCGCGGTCAGACAGTGGGGCTCCACAGATACGCAGTATTTT
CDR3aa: CASSPAVRQWGSTDTQYF

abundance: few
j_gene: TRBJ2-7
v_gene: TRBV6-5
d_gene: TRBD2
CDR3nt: TGTGCCAGCAGTACGCCGGGACTAGCGGTTTGGGAGCAGTACTTC
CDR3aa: CASSTPGLAVWEQYF

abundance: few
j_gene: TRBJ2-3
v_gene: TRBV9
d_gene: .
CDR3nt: TGTGCCAGCAGCGTAGACGGTGGGAGCACAGATACGCAGTATTTT
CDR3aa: CASSVDGGSTDTQYF

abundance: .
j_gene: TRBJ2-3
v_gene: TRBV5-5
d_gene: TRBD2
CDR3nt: TGTGCCAGCAGCCGGAGGACTAGCGGGAACGCAGATACGCAGTATTTT
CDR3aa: CASSRRTSGNADTQYF

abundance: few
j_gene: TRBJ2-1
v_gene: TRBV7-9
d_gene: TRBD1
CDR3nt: TGTGCCAGCAGCTCCCTGACAGGGCCTAATGAGCAGTTCTTC
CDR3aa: CASSSLTGPNEQFF

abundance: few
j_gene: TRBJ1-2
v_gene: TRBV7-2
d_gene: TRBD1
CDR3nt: TGTGCCAGCAGCTTACGTAGGGGACAGGGACCGGCCGACAACTATGGCTACACCTTC
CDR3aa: CASSLRRGQGPADNYGYTF

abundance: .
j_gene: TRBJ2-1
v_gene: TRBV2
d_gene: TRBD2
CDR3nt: TGTGCCAGCAGTGAAGGCGGGGGAGGCCCCAATGAGCAGTTCTTC
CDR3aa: CASSEGGGGPNEQFF

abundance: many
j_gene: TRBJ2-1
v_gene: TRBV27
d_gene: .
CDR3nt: TGTGCCAGCAGTTTATGGGGTAGCAGCTCCTACAATGAGCAGTTCTTC
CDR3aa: CASSLWGSSSYNEQFF

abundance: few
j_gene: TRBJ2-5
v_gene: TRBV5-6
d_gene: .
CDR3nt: TGTGCCAGCAGCTTGTTCAAGGAGGAGACCCAGTACTTC
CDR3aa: CASSLFKEETQYF

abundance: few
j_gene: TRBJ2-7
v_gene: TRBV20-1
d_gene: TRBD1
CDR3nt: TGCAGTGCTAGAGGCCAGACAGGGGGCATTCCATCGGAGCAGTACTTC
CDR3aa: CSARGQTGGIPSEQYF

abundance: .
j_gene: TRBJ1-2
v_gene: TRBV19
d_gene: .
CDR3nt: TGTGCCAGTACCCCGGGTCGGGGGGCCTACTATGGCTACACCTTC
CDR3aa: CASTPGRGAYYGYTF

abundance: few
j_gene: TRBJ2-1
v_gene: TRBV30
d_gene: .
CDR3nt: TGTGCCTGGAGTGTAGGGGCTTCGGGTGAGCAGTTCTTC
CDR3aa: CAWSVGASGEQFF

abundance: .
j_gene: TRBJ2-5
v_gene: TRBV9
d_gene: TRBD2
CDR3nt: TGTGCCAGCAGTTTTGCGGGAGGCCCAGAGACCCAGTACTTC
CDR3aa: CASSFAGGPETQYF

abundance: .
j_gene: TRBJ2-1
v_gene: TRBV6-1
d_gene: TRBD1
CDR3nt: TGTGCCAGCAGTGATTGGCATTACAGGGGTGAGCAGTTCTTC
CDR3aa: CASSDWHYRGEQFF

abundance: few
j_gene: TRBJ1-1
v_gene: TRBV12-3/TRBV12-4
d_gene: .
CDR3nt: .
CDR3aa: CASSFAYGSIPFF

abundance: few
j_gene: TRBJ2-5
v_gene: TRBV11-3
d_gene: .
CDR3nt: TGTGCCAGCAGCTTTGACAGACCCGCTAAGAGCCAGTACTTC
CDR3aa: CASSFDRPAKSQYF

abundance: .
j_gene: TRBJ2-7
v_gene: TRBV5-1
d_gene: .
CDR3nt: TGCGCCAGCAGCAACGGCGAAATGGGCTCCTACGAGCAGTACTTC
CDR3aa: CASSNGEMGSYEQYF

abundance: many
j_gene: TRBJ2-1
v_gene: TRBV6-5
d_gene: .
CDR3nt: TGTGCCAGCAGTCGCTCGTGGAATAAGGACAATGAGCAGTTCTTC
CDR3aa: CASSRSWNKDNEQFF

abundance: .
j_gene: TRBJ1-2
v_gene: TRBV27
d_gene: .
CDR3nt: TGTGCCAGCAGTTTGGGGACGGCCCCAGGCTATGGCTACACCTTC
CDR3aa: CASSLGTAPGYGYTF

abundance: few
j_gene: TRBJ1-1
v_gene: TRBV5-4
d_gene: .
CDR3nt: TGTGCCAGCAGCTCGACAGCGAACACTGAAGCTTTCTTT
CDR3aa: CASSSTANTEAFF

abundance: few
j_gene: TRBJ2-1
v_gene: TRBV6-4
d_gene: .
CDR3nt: TGTGCCAGCAGTACGGACGGCGGGCGATTGCAGTTCTTC
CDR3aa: CASSTDGGRLQFF

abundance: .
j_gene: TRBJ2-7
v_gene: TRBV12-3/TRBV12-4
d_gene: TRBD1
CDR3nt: TGTGCCAGCAGCACCGGGACAGGGGGCGGAGAGCAGTACTTC
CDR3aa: CASSTGTGGGEQYF

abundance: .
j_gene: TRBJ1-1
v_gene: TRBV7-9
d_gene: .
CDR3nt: TGTGCCGTGGGGTGGGAGCTAACTGAAGCTTTCTTT
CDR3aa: CAVGWELTEAFF

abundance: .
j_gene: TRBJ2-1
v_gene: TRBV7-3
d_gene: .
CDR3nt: TGTGCCAGCAGCTCGGACGCGTACAATGAGCAGTTCTTC
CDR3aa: CASSSDAYNEQFF

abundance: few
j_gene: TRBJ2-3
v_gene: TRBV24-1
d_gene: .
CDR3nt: TGTGCCACCAGTGATTTAGGACCTGGTGGAGATACGCAGTATTTT
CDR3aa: CATSDLGPGGDTQYF